These 25 T cell receptor beta chains were all obtained from the same sample, sequenced in a study of cytomegalovirus exposure and HLA in healthy donors. This PCR relied on a set of 60 Vbeta primers and 13 Jbeta primers. Assay: immunoSEQ multiplex PCR; the TCRdb copy retains only in-frame clones and omits some. The data contain about 160,000 clones, just under 80% of them singletons. The sequenced sample consisted of PBMCs. The receptors shown here come from a woman between 50 and 59 years old in good health and CMV-seronegative.

The chain uses TRBV4-3 and TRBJ1-1, with 9 bases aligning to TRBD1. This CDR3 is 19 amino acids long. V shed 0 bases and J 5 bases; nucleotides not matched to a gene: 16. CDR1 and CDR2 from the germline V gene are LGHNA and YSLEER. The CDR3 bases are TGCGCCAGCAGCCAAGATGGGATGGGGGGACAGGGACTTTGGACTGAAGCTTTCTTT. Translating gives CASSQDGMGGQGLWTEAFF.

The chain recombines TRBV5-5 with TRBJ1-2; D gene uncertain. Per germline, CDR1 SGHKS and CDR2 YYEKEE (reference sequence). Trimming pared 7 bases from V and 6 bases from J, leaving 19 bases between. The CDR3 extends over 14 amino acids. The CDR3 DNA reads as TGTGCCAGCCAACCCCCAGGATCTCCCGATGGCTACACCTTC. Translation gives CASQPPGSPDGYTF.

The gene calls are TRBV9 and TRBJ2-5, with D possibly being TRBD1 (6 bases). The CDR3 sequence is 16 residues long. From germline, CDR1 is SGDLS and CDR2 YYNGEE. The V gene lost 2 bases and the J gene lost 1 base, with 15 bases spanning the gap. The CDR3 DNA follows: TGTGCCAGCAGCGTCTCCAGGGGTGCCTTCCAAGAGACCCAGTACTTC. Translated, it gives CASSVSRGAFQETQYF.

This clone was counted once. The chain couples TRBV11-2 to TRBJ2-1; a weak D match, TRBD2 (7 bases). The CDR3 has 16 amino acids. Germline lookup yields CDR1 SGHAT and CDR2 FQNNGV. V gave up 9 bases and J gave up 6 bases, with 24 bases separating them. The DNA for the CDR3 is TGTGCCAGTTCAGGAAAGGGGGGGGCCGACGTCAATGAGCAGTTCTTC. This codes for CASSGKGGADVNEQFF.

The rearrangement links TRBV28 to TRBJ1-3; 8 nucleotides agree with TRBD1. Germline assignment: CDR1 MDHEN and CDR2 SYDVKM. V lost 8 bases and J lost 2; bases outside the gene matches: 11. The CDR3 contains 16 residues. The CDR3, as DNA: TGTGCCAGCGAACTTACAGAACAGGGGGCTGGAAACACCATATATTTT. It is translated as CASELTEQGAGNTIYF.

The rearrangement links TRBV4-1 to TRBJ2-7, with 13 bases that match TRBD2. V gave up 4 bases and J gave up 6 bases; unmatched junction bases: 6. The CDR3 loop spans 15 amino acids. Germline values: CDR1 MGHRA, CDR2 YSYEKL. CDR3 in DNA: TGCGCCAGCAGCCCCCTGGGACTAGCGGGAACCGAGCAGTACTTC. It specifies CASSPLGLAGTEQYF.

The V call is TRBV5-1, the J call TRBJ2-7; D may be TRBD2 (5 bases). Trimming took off 1 base at V and 0 bases at J, with 11 bases between the two ends. Germline V gene data show CDR1 as SGHRS and CDR2 as YFSETQ. The CDR3 length is 15 residues. In nucleotides, the CDR3 is TGCGCCAGCAGCTTGACGGGGAAAAGCTCCTACGAGCAGTACTTC. Its translation is CASSLTGKSSYEQYF.

The sample holds one count of this clone. The chain links TRBV7-9 to TRBJ1-6; D ambiguous. The germline V and J ends were trimmed by 3 bases and 7 bases, with 13 bases remaining between them. The length of the CDR3 is 15 residues. The germline CDR1 and CDR2 sequences are SEHNR and FQNEAQ (reference sequence). The CDR3 loop is CASSFAGQPNSPLHF. The CDR3 DNA follows: TGTGCCAGCAGCTTCGCGGGCCAGCCAAATTCACCCCTCCACTTT.

V is TRBV7-2 and J is TRBJ2-3; 13 bases are a match to TRBD2. Germline values: CDR1 SGHTA, CDR2 FQGNSA. The CDR3 runs 18 residues. Unmatched junction bases numbered 14, after V lost 5 bases and J lost 6 bases. The CDR3 reads CASSLIYRTSGGRDTQYF. CDR3 DNA sequence: TGTGCCAGCAGCCTTATATACAGGACTAGCGGGGGACGCGATACGCAGTATTTT.

The CDR3: CASSFAYRGRRGEQYF. CDR3 DNA sequence: TGTGCCAGCAGTTTCGCCTACAGGGGGCGCAGGGGCGAGCAGTACTTC. The V gene is TRBV27, the J gene TRBJ2-7, with 9 bases lining up with TRBD1. J was trimmed by 6 bases and V by 3 bases; bases with no gene match: 12. Germline-derived CDR1 and CDR2 are MNHEY and SMNVEV (reference sequence). The CDR3 has 16 residues.

J is TRBJ2-5 and V is TRBV9; 11 bases are a match to TRBD1. Looked up from germline, CDR1 is SGDLS and CDR2 is YYNGEE. This CDR3 contains 16 residues. Trimming took 2 bases from V and 5 from J; bases not matched to a gene: 8. This chain's CDR3 is CASSVSPGTGGETQYF. The CDR3 DNA follows: TGTGCCAGCAGCGTCTCCCCCGGGACAGGGGGGGAGACCCAGTACTTC.

The chain combines TRBV6-6 with TRBJ2-7, with 7 positions matching TRBD1. This CDR3 contains 15 residues. Trimming took 6 bases from V and 3 from J; bases not matched to a gene: 11. Germline CDR1 and CDR2: MNHNY and SVGAGI (reference sequence). CDR3 DNA sequence: TGTGCCAGCAGGTCCGACAGGGTTTCGGGCTACGAGCAGTACTTC. It encodes CASRSDRVSGYEQYF.

CDR3 in DNA: TGTGCCAGCAGCCAAACCTCAGGGGGCTTCGACTACACCTTC. It codes for CASSQTSGGFDYTF. The chain joins TRBV14 to TRBJ1-2; TRBD1 matches 8 bases. The CDR3 length is 14 residues. Germline values: CDR1 SGHDN, CDR2 FVKESK. The V gene end was trimmed by 2 bases and the J gene end by 10 bases; junction bases not matched to a gene: 9.

In this sample, this clone turned up once. This chain uses TRBV5-1 with TRBJ1-1; D not resolved. The germline V and J ends were trimmed by 1 base and 5 bases, with 12 bases remaining between them. CDR1 and CDR2 from the germline V gene are SGHRS and YFSETQ. The CDR3 has 14 amino acids. The CDR3 loop is CASSLLGGGTEAFF. DNA for the CDR3: TGCGCCAGCAGCTTGCTGGGTGGAGGGACTGAAGCTTTCTTT.

The V gene is TRBV4-3, the J gene TRBJ1-2; 7 positions match TRBD1. J lost 3 bases, V lost 0 bases, and 4 bases had no gene match. Looked up from germline, CDR1 is LGHNA and CDR2 is YSLEER. The CDR3 length is 15 residues. CDR3 region: CASSQDPTGDYGYTF. The CDR3 coding sequence is TGCGCCAGCAGCCAAGATCCTACAGGGGACTATGGCTACACCTTC.

The J gene is TRBJ1-4, the V gene TRBV5-1; the D gene is possibly TRBD1 (5 bases). The V and J ends lost 4 bases and 7 bases respectively, with 14 bases between them. CDR1 is SGHRS and CDR2 is YFSETQ in the germline V gene. The CDR3 is made up of 14 amino acids. Written as DNA, the CDR3 is TGCGCCAGCAGCCCAGGGAGGTTGGGTGAAAAACTGTTTTTT. Translation: CASSPGRLGEKLFF.

This chain connects TRBV27 to TRBJ1-2; 7 nucleotides align to TRBD1. The CDR3 spans 12 residues. CDR1 and CDR2 from the germline V gene are MNHEY and SMNVEV (reference sequence). V shed 6 bases, J shed 8 bases, and the junction held 6 bases outside the gene matches. The CDR3 protein is CASSHTGEGYTF. The CDR3 coding sequence is TGTGCCAGCAGCCACACAGGGGAAGGCTACACCTTC.

In its sample, this clone was seen once. The chain links TRBV4-2 to TRBJ2-1, with D perhaps matching TRBD2 (7 bases). V shed 0 bases and J shed 4 bases, with 13 bases lying between them. The CDR3 sequence is 16 residues long. Per germline, CDR1 LGHNA and CDR2 YNFKEQ. The CDR3 spells CASSQDPGGRYNEQFF. CDR3 coding DNA: TGTGCCAGCAGCCAAGATCCGGGGGGCCGGTACAATGAGCAGTTCTTC.

V usage is TRBV19 and J usage is TRBJ2-3; 11 bases line up with TRBD1. Trimming cost V 9 bases and J 5 bases; bases outside gene matches: 7. The CDR3 is made up of 14 amino acids. Germline V gives CDR1 LNHDA, CDR2 SQIVND (reference sequence). CDR3 sequence: CASKDRGRIDTQYF. Here the CDR3 DNA reads TGTGCCAGCAAGGACAGGGGGCGTATAGATACGCAGTATTTT.

This clone was observed a few times. V gene TRBV5-1 combines with J gene TRBJ2-1; TRBD1 matches 11 bases. The CDR3 totals 15 residues. Germline trimming cut 9 bases from V and 8 bases from J; bases unmatched to any gene: 13. Germline V gene data show CDR1 as SGHRS and CDR2 as YFSETQ. The CDR3 spells CATNPGTGGFDEQFF. CDR3 coding DNA: TGCGCCACCAACCCCGGGACAGGGGGTTTCGATGAGCAGTTCTTC.

The chain has TRBV5-1 and TRBJ1-4; D remains ambiguous. Germline V lookup: CDR1 SGHRS, CDR2 YFSETQ. The CDR3 has 14 residues. Trimming cost V 4 bases and J 4 bases, with 11 bases left between them. The CDR3, as DNA: TGCGCCAGCAGCCCCAATCGGGGTAATGAAAAACTGTTTTTT. Translated: CASSPNRGNEKLFF.

This chain joins TRBV9 and TRBJ2-7; D possibly corresponds to TRBD2 (7 bases). The germline CDR1 and CDR2 sequences are SGDLS and YYNGEE. The CDR3 length is 15 residues. V gave up 3 bases and J gave up 7 bases, with 20 bases separating them. CDR3: CASSADGGGVGEQYF. In nucleotides, the CDR3 is TGTGCCAGCAGCGCCGACGGAGGGGGGGTTGGGGAGCAGTACTTC.

The chain combines TRBV6-5 with TRBJ2-1, with D maybe TRBD2 (5 bases). Trimming took off 3 bases at V and 5 bases at J, with 14 bases between the two ends. The CDR3 totals 15 residues. Germline CDR1 MNHEY, CDR2 SVGAGI. The CDR3 DNA sequence: TGTGCCAGCAGTTATAGCGCCTCCTCTCACAATGAGCAGTTCTTC. It encodes CASSYSASSHNEQFF.

V gene TRBV29-1 combines with J gene TRBJ2-5, with D perhaps matching TRBD1 (6 bases). The CDR3 contains 17 residues. Per germline, CDR1 SQVTM and CDR2 ANQGSEA. V dropped 3 bases and J dropped 3 bases, with 23 bases sitting between them. The DNA for the CDR3 is TGCAGCGTTGACACCCCTTCCGATGGCCAGGGGAAAGAGACCCAGTACTTC. Translating it yields CSVDTPSDGQGKETQYF.

The gene calls are TRBV15 and TRBJ1-6; 8 bases line up with TRBD1. The trim removed 1 base at V and 4 bases at J, leaving 0 bases unmatched. This CDR3 contains 15 residues. Germline CDR1 reads LNHNV; CDR2 reads YYDKDF (reference sequence). CDR3 in amino acids: CATSRGTGYNSPLHF. In DNA, the CDR3 is TGTGCCACCAGCAGAGGGACAGGGTATAATTCACCCCTCCACTTT.